This TCR beta chain was identified in a study of vaccination and CD4 T cells after COVID-19. General study points: With convalescent patients, a median about 90% of reactive clones emerged solely after vaccination. Early post-infection timepoints were not included, and relatively few convalescent patients were studied.

Treatment given: roughly ten-day PBMC culture with coronavirus spike peptide pools or control peptides (ViraFEST assay). With respect to this clonotype: Its cognate antigen is unknown.

Germline V lookup: CDR1 MNHEY, CDR2 SVGEGT. Trimming removed 4 bases at V and 2 bases at J, with 11 bases between. The CDR3 totals 14 residues. CD4+ T cells that had been cultured provided DNA sequenced with the Oncomine TCR Beta short-read assay. Each CDR3 protein gets one entry after TCRdb re-called the PCR reads with MiXCR. The table includes around 10,000 distinct CDR3 sequences, roughly 57% detected once. Sequenced material: CD4+ T cells from blood, cultured in vitro. The clonotype originates from a human donor who had recovered from COVID-19. This rearrangement joins TRBV6-2 or TRBV6-3 to TRBJ1-1; D uncertain. This CDR3 reads CASSSPEPNTEAFF. CDR3 in DNA: TGTGCCAGCAGTTCTCCCGAACCAAACACTGAAGCTTTCTTT.